This note documents a single TCR beta chain sequence. Its antigen is unknown. Sequencing used immunoSEQ multiplex PCR; TCRdb keeps in-frame clones, though not all of them. The sample carries tens of thousands of clones, roughly 90% recorded once. The sample belongs to a study of T cell responses to AZD1222 COVID-19 vaccine. Background on the study: Whether given at about 4 or about 12 weeks, second doses were pooled. Study results and caveats: Mapped onto spike, vaccine-associated CD4 TCRs spanned it and were dominant at 160-218 and 743-854. When two AZD1222 doses had been given, Spike-specific TCR breadth and depth rose. Among the donors, most were white British and more were female, and clonal diversity was possibly underestimated.

Looked up from germline, CDR1 is MNHEY and CDR2 is SMNVEV (reference sequence). This CDR3 region has 17 residues. V was clipped by 0 bases and J by 4 bases; unmatched bases: 10. The clonotype comes from an adult in good health. V usage is TRBV27 and J usage is TRBJ1-2; the match to TRBD1 covers 8 bases. The material sequenced was peripheral blood, taken on day 0 of AZD1222 vaccination. In DNA form, the CDR3 reads TGTGCCAGCAGTTTATCGGCAATCGGGACAGGACTCTATGGCTACACCTTC. Encoded protein: CASSLSAIGTGLYGYTF.